This T cell receptor (beta chain) was captured by sequencing in a study of cytomegalovirus exposure and HLA in healthy donors. Donors likely had unrecorded immune exposures despite being nominally healthy when sampled. 13 Jbeta primers and 60 Vbeta primers were used for the PCR. Data came from immunoSEQ multiplex PCR; TCRdb stores just in-frame clones and leaves some out. Seen here are under 200,000 clones, around 79% observed once, and the top ten hold more than 1.2%. This clone was seen a single time. The CDR3 is 15 amino acids. V dropped 4 bases and J dropped 0 bases, with 11 bases sitting between them. CDR1 is SGHRS, CDR2 YFSETQ, per germline.

This chain uses TRBV5-1 with TRBJ2-1; TRBD2 might be the D (6 bases). This receptor was taken from a young man in good health and CMV-seronegative. The sequenced material came from PBMCs. CDR3 residues: CASSPTGSSYNEQFF. DNA of the CDR3: TGCGCCAGCAGCCCGACCGGGAGCTCCTACAATGAGCAGTTCTTC.